The source of this TCR beta chain is a study of cytomegalovirus exposure and HLA in healthy donors (TCRdb year 2017). Notes on the research overall: In an earlier analysis of some 610 of the donors, 276 Gb of sequence data and some 100 million unique TCR beta sequences from 150 million to 200 million T cells were reported. An early release covering just under 650 HLA-typed donors comprised approximately 300 gigabases of sequencing data and roughly 86 million unique TCR sequences. Among the approximately 420 genotyped donors, approximately 77% belonged to the genetic ancestry cluster associated with self-reported Caucasian donors. The study was designed to test whether signatures of past pathogen exposure could be identified by cataloging public T cell receptors. The study used immunosequencing to profile the T cell repertoires of approximately 690 subjects and linked those repertoires to cytomegalovirus serostatus. In addition to the first cohort of several hundred subjects, a separate validation cohort of approximately 130 different subjects was used. To predict cytomegalovirus infection status, the study combined high-throughput TCR immunosequencing, statistical association of individual TCRs with disease status, and machine learning. In a later analysis, previously published TCR beta repertoires from several hundred donors were re-analyzed and high-resolution HLA genotyping was added so that TCR occurrence patterns could be studied. Rather than drawing on any new phenotypic data, the later analysis identified candidate immune exposures from TCR beta sequences and the way those sequences occurred across donors. To decide whether each TCR beta V gene segment behaved as functional or pseudogenic, an earlier analysis of some 570 of the donors relied on high-throughput TCR beta sequencing. Alongside the repertoire data, information on donor age, sex, ethnicity and CMV serostatus was compiled. A later genetic analysis used genome-wide SNP genotypes for about 60% of the 666 donors, treating that subset as a discovery cohort. All discovery cohort repertoires had been generated on a single sequencing platform. Class I and class II HLA loci were covered by the typing at four-digit resolution. Typing coverage differed by locus: A, B, C, DRB1 and DQB1 were typed in about 620-640 donors, DQA1 in about 510, DPA1 in 600 to 610, and DPB1 in approximately 450. Roughly 5 DR-DQ haplotypes were treated as single units for association and clustering because of strong linkage in the cohort. Across some 400 genotyped donors of the cohort, an average of approximately 240,000 unique TCR beta nucleotide sequences per donor were sequenced, and roughly 20% of those sequences were non-productive.

As concerns this clone: The target of this receptor is not known. No base qualities exist here, and no much larger clone lies one base off it.

Per the germline V gene, SGHDN is the CDR1 and FVKESK is the CDR2. V is cut by 4 bases and J by 2 bases, and the space between the germline ends is 13 bases. The CDR3 has 15 amino acids, counting the end cysteine and phenylalanine. Only the CDR3 region is kept as DNA, spanning 45 bases read in frame from base 1. The cohort comprised approximately 700 healthy bone marrow donors. At the time of sampling, all cohort members were nominally healthy, though unrecorded immune exposures were likely present. The donor was CMV seronegative and was included in the group of 352 seronegative cohort members. A peripheral blood sample was provided by each donor, and peripheral blood mononuclear cells were used for TCR beta sequencing. The Qiagen DNeasy Blood Extraction Kit was used to extract genomic DNA from the blood cell samples. The library was built by means of the immunoSEQ multiplex PCR assay. For the multiplex PCR, a mixture combining 60 forward primers for TCR Vbeta segments and 13 reverse primers for TCR Jbeta segments was used. A multiplex PCR assay on genomic DNA amplified the CDR3 region of rearranged TCR beta genes. The Illumina HiSeq System was used to sequence the amplified TCR beta libraries as 87-base-pair reads. Concerning the study's data processing: In a later analysis, 80 million or so unique TCR beta chains were counted across the 500 to 850 repertoires, and approximately 9.9 million of these chains were shared by at least two donors. Raw reads were error-corrected and collapsed into unique sequences with a nearest-neighbor algorithm that merged closely related sequences to remove PCR and sequencing errors. Alignment of CDR3 sequences to IMGT reference sequences was used to assign V, D and J gene segments. For a sequence to be retained, a match of at least six nucleotides to both a V gene segment and a J gene segment was required. A rearrangement was called productive if the CDR3 had no stop codons and remained in frame with V and J, and every other rearrangement was called non-productive. Following IMGT convention, CDR3 was defined as the stretch from the second conserved V-encoded cysteine to the conserved J-encoded phenylalanine. The earlier analysis of approximately 590 of the donors excluded any sequence lacking an unambiguous match to a single V gene segment. An earlier analysis of fewer than 750 of the donors called V segments functional above 56.7% productive rearrangements and segregating when the between-donor standard deviation exceeded 5%. A statistical classification framework was developed to diagnose cytomegalovirus status using the catalog of TCR beta chain sequences. V and J gene assignment, in a later analysis, came from comparing TCR nucleotide sequences with IMGT/GENE-DB human TR gene sequences. A later analysis assigned CDR3 sequences and most-parsimonious VDJ recombination scenarios with the TCRdist pipeline. In a later analysis, each TCR beta chain was defined by its CDR3 amino acid sequence together with its V-gene family, and reads without a unique V-gene family were excluded. To address suspected cross-contamination and a sequencing artifact, a later analysis removed around 590 highly shared, low-generation-probability nucleotide sequences. A later analysis calculated a clonal expansion index for each public chain from normalized within-repertoire ranks of inferred template counts. In a later analysis, generation probabilities were computed using a VDJ recombination model fitted to out-of-frame rearrangements, and the results were checked against IGoR. In a later analysis, hypergeometric tests were used to score TCR-TCR, TCR-HLA and TCR-CMV co-occurrence, with a repertoire-size bias correction applied to TCR pairs. To estimate false discovery rates, a later analysis permuted the HLA or CMV assignments 20 times. In a later analysis, co-occurring TCRs were grouped using DBSCAN, and TCRdist sequence similarity was added for clustering within HLA-allele-positive subsets. Repertoires with fewer than 30,000 or more than 120,000 public chains were left out of co-occurrence clustering, as were a handful of repertoires with anomalous nucleotide sharing. The clones in this table, taken by TCRdb from immuneACCESS, are in-frame only. Not every clone is retained; where verified, under half of the shortfall comes from an unresolved V gene, and the cause of the rest is unknown. V, J and clone size were drawn from that table, and D and trimming were deduced from the DNA. For this sample there are 150,000 to 200,000 clones; around 77% appear just once. The ten largest make up 1.5% to 2% of the sample.

General conclusions and limits of the study: The study gave a list of around 170 TCR beta chains associated with cytomegalovirus. Linkage disequilibrium might explain the correlated functional status among segregating V segments, but an unknown experimental factor could not be ruled out. Sequencing depth was assumed to be roughly uniform across donors in the presence/absence analyses, though that assumption may not hold. The sequencing pipeline was judged likely to have produced a cluster of highly shared sequence variants as a technical artifact. Because counts were too low, more than 15 rarely observed V segments, including chromosome 9 orphons, were excluded from the earlier analysis of several hundred of the donors. A further reported finding was that TCR beta sequences accurately predicted the HLA-A and HLA-B alleles for most subjects in the first cohort. Because some donors lacked HLA typing at each locus, the association tests relied only on the typed subset. Some IMGT-functional V segments, including TRBV6-2 and TRBV6-3, could not be told apart with the 87-base-pair reads, so those segments were excluded. In both the original and validation cohorts, the classifier was reported to diagnose cytomegalovirus status with high specificity and sensitivity. Across donors, most TCR sequences were observed very rarely, whereas some public TCRs were present in many individuals. In an earlier analysis of approximately 600 of the donors, most TCR beta V segments were observed in productive rearrangements about 90% or about 30% of the time, broadly matching IMGT annotations. In a later analysis, several top co-occurrence clusters were reported to appear linked to parvovirus B19, influenza, CMV and Epstein-Barr virus. CMV serostatus was the only immune exposure information available for the cohort. A later analysis associated about 16,000 TCR beta sequences with specific HLA alleles at a false discovery rate of 0.05. Compared with the 666-donor mean, donors in an Asian-associated ancestry cluster had fewer N-insertions in productive TCRs, according to a later genetic analysis. According to a later analysis, most CMV-associated TCR beta chains appeared to be HLA-restricted, and the HLA associations seemed to be driven largely by CMV exposure. In vitro tests confirmed that a few of the cytomegalovirus-associated TCR beta chains recognize cytomegalovirus antigens. The cohort was sequenced for TCR beta chains only, and without alpha or paired-chain data the features that could be detected were limited. A later analysis found that TCR association rates varied across HLA loci, with DRB1 alleles showing the most associated TCRs and HLA-C alleles the fewest. The authors suggested that the approach could potentially be extended to other disease states and immunological phenotypes. When HLA alleles, especially DR and DQ, strongly co-occurred, attributing TCR associations to individual alleles was difficult. In a later genetic analysis, a missense DCLRE1C variant was associated with V-gene and J-gene trimming of TCR beta chains, and the association was replicated in an independent cohort. A later analysis found that HLA-associated TCR beta chains were more clonally expanded and had lower generation probabilities than equally common non-associated chains.

The sequenced material came from PBMCs. The receptor's source is a woman younger than 45 in good health and CMV-seronegative. The chain couples TRBV14 to TRBJ2-3; 6 matching bases give a weak D call of TRBD1. At the DNA level, the sequence is TGTGCCAGCAGCCCGGTTCAGGGGCCCACAGATACGCAGTATTTT. This translates into CASSPVQGPTDTQYF.